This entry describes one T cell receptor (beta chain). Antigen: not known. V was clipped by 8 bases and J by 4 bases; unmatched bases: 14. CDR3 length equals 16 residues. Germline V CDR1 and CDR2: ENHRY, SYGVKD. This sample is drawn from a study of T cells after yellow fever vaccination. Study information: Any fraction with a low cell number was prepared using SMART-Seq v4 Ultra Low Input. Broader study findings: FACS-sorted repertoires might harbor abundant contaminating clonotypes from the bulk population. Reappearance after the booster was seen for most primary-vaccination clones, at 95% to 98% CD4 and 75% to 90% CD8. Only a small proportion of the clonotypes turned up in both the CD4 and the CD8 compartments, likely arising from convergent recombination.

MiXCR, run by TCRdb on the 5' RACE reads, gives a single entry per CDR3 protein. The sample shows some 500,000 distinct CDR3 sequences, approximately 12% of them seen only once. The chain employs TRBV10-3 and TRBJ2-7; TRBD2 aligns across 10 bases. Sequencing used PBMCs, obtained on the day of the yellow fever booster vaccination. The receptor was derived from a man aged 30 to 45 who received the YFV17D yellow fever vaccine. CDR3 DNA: TGTGCCATCCGATCCGGGGCTAGCGGGAGAAGGTACGAGCAGTACTTC. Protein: CAIRSGASGRRYEQYF.